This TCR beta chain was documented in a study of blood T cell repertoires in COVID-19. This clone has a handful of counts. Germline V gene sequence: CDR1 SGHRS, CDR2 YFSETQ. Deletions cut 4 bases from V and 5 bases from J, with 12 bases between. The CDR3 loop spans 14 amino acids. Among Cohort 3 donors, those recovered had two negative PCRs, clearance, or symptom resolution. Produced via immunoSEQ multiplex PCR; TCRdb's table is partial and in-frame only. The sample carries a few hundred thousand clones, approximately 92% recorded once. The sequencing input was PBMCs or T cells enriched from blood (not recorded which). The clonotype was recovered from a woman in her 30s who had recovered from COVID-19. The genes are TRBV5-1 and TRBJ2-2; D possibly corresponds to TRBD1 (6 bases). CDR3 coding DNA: TGCGCCAGCAGCCCACACAGGGTTACCGGGGAGCTGTTTTTT. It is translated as CASSPHRVTGELFF.